A single sample gave rise to the 4 T cell receptor beta chains below, sequenced in a study of OX40 agonist ivuxolimab in advanced cancers. Clones were read by immunoSEQ multiplex PCR, and TCRdb kept only the in-frame ones, dropping some. The sample yields more than 80,000 clones, approximately 90% seen once. The specimen comprised CD4+ or CD8+ T cells sorted from blood, sampled in a trial of the OX40 agonist ivuxolimab. Receptors were obtained from an adult with an advanced solid tumor such as melanoma, head and neck, liver or kidney cancer.

This chain joins TRBV6-1 and TRBJ1-4; D remains ambiguous. The CDR3 consists of 15 residues. Per germline, CDR1 MNHNS and CDR2 SASEGT. Trimming removed 3 bases from V and 0 bases from J, with 8 bases in between. The CDR3 sequence: CASSDGFSTNEKLFF. For the CDR3, the DNA is TGTGCCAGCAGTGATGGGTTCTCAACTAATGAAAAACTGTTTTTT.

The chain carries TRBV6-5 and TRBJ1-2, with no clear D. From germline, CDR1 is MNHEY and CDR2 SVGAGI. With 6 bases removed from V and 1 base from J, the gap between germline ends came to 9 bases. The CDR3 length is 13 residues. CDR3 loop: CASRMDGNYGYTF. CDR3 DNA sequence: TGTGCCAGCAGGATGGACGGTAACTATGGCTACACCTTC.

This chain connects TRBV10-3 to TRBJ2-3; TRBD1 is a possible D gene (6 bases). Germline CDR1 is ENHRY and CDR2 is SYGVKD. The CDR3 length is 15 residues. The germline V and J ends were trimmed by 6 bases and 3 bases, with 16 bases remaining between them. CDR3: CAISPPLQGTDTQYF. The DNA of the CDR3 is TGTGCCATCAGCCCACCCCTACAGGGAACAGATACGCAGTATTTT.

CDR3 sequence (DNA): TGTGCCAGCAGTTTAGCGGGGGCAGGGGCGCAAAACATTCAGTACTTC. This encodes CASSLAGAGAQNIQYF. The J gene is TRBJ2-4, the V gene TRBV27, with a tentative D call TRBD2 (7 bases). V lost 2 bases and J lost 5, with 16 bases in between. CDR3 length: 16 residues. The germline gives CDR1 MNHEY, CDR2 SMNVEV (reference sequence).